The rows below give T cell receptor beta chains drawn from one sample of a study of OX40 agonist ivuxolimab in advanced cancers. The repertoire was sequenced with immunoSEQ multiplex PCR; TCRdb's copy has only in-frame clones and lacks some. The table lists about 76,000 clones, about 89% of them singletons. The input for sequencing was CD4+ or CD8+ T cells sorted from blood, taken in a trial of the OX40 agonist ivuxolimab. These receptors were collected from an adult with an advanced solid tumor such as melanoma, head and neck, liver or kidney cancer. Each CDR3 is given with its conserved first and last residue. The order of the fields is clone size, J gene, V gene, D gene, CDR3 protein, CDR3 DNA. D genes are given only for firm matches. Clone size is not always given. Where it is, it says once, few, many or a class for expanded clones.

clone_size: -
j_call: TRBJ2-7
v_call: TRBV5-5
d_call: -
cdr3_aa: CASSMGTSSSYEQYF
cdr3_nt: TGTGCCAGCAGTATGGGGACGTCGAGCTCCTACGAGCAGTACTTC

clone_size: -
j_call: TRBJ1-1
v_call: TRBV5-6
d_call: -
cdr3_aa: CASSFPIGGGTEAFF
cdr3_nt: TGTGCCAGCAGCTTCCCGATCGGAGGAGGCACTGAAGCTTTCTTT

clone_size: -
j_call: TRBJ2-7
v_call: TRBV20-1
d_call: -
cdr3_aa: CSAAINYEQYF
cdr3_nt: TGCAGTGCCGCAATAAACTACGAGCAGTACTTC

clone_size: -
j_call: TRBJ1-5
v_call: TRBV4-1
d_call: -
cdr3_aa: CASSHDRFNQPQHF
cdr3_nt: TGCGCCAGCAGCCACGACAGGTTTAATCAGCCCCAGCATTTT

clone_size: -
j_call: TRBJ1-2
v_call: TRBV5-5
d_call: TRBD1
cdr3_aa: CASSVQGALAGYTF
cdr3_nt: TGTGCCAGCAGCGTTCAGGGGGCGCTCGCGGGCTACACCTTC

clone_size: -
j_call: TRBJ2-7
v_call: TRBV7-9
d_call: TRBD2
cdr3_aa: CASSPTGGSSSYEQYF
cdr3_nt: TGTGCCAGCAGCCCAACGGGCGGGAGCAGCTCCTACGAGCAGTACTTC

clone_size: -
j_call: TRBJ1-2
v_call: TRBV27
d_call: TRBD1
cdr3_aa: CASSPAGTGLDGYTF
cdr3_nt: TGTGCCAGCAGTCCTGCCGGGACAGGGCTTGATGGCTACACCTTC

clone_size: -
j_call: TRBJ2-7
v_call: TRBV5-1
d_call: TRBD2
cdr3_aa: CASSSRTSGGYEQYF
cdr3_nt: TGCGCCAGCAGCTCCCGGACTAGCGGTGGGTACGAGCAGTACTTC

clone_size: -
j_call: TRBJ2-1
v_call: TRBV7-9
d_call: -
cdr3_aa: CASSLLQGNEQFF
cdr3_nt: TGTGCCAGCAGCTTACTCCAGGGCAATGAGCAGTTCTTC

clone_size: -
j_call: TRBJ1-1
v_call: TRBV5-1
d_call: -
cdr3_aa: CASRTDWNTEAFF
cdr3_nt: TGCGCCAGCAGGACGGACTGGAACACTGAAGCTTTCTTT

clone_size: -
j_call: TRBJ2-1
v_call: TRBV19
d_call: -
cdr3_aa: CASSSQGGDADEQFF
cdr3_nt: TGTGCCAGTAGTTCCCAAGGAGGGGACGCAGATGAGCAGTTCTTC

clone_size: -
j_call: TRBJ1-2
v_call: TRBV30
d_call: TRBD1
cdr3_aa: CAWRTGNGYTF
cdr3_nt: TGTGCCTGGCGGACAGGGAATGGCTACACCTTC

clone_size: -
j_call: TRBJ2-3
v_call: TRBV4-1
d_call: -
cdr3_aa: CASTQGGDTQYF
cdr3_nt: TGCGCCAGCACTCAGGGGGGAGATACGCAGTATTTT

clone_size: -
j_call: TRBJ1-1
v_call: TRBV6-6
d_call: -
cdr3_aa: CASSYLDSGEAFF
cdr3_nt: TGTGCCAGCAGTTACCTAGACTCGGGTGAAGCTTTCTTT

clone_size: -
j_call: TRBJ2-7
v_call: TRBV6-1
d_call: -
cdr3_aa: CASTGREDKQYF
cdr3_nt: TGTGCCAGCACCGGTAGGGAAGACAAACAGTACTTC

clone_size: -
j_call: TRBJ1-2
v_call: TRBV10-3
d_call: -
cdr3_aa: CAISPLGGQSYGYTF
cdr3_nt: TGTGCCATCAGCCCCTTAGGGGGGCAGAGCTATGGCTACACCTTC

clone_size: -
j_call: TRBJ2-7
v_call: TRBV28
d_call: TRBD2
cdr3_aa: CASSSTQPPGGGRPYEQYF
cdr3_nt: TGTGCCAGCAGTTCAACTCAACCCCCCGGTGGCGGGAGGCCCTACGAGCAGTACTTC

clone_size: few
j_call: TRBJ1-1
v_call: TRBV7-3
d_call: -
cdr3_aa: CASSQQGTEAFF
cdr3_nt: TGTGCCAGCAGCCAGCAGGGCACTGAAGCTTTCTTT

clone_size: -
j_call: TRBJ2-1
v_call: TRBV5-1
d_call: TRBD1
cdr3_aa: CASNPTGYNEQFF
cdr3_nt: TGCGCCAGCAACCCGACAGGGTACAATGAGCAGTTCTTC

clone_size: -
j_call: TRBJ1-5
v_call: TRBV4-2
d_call: TRBD1
cdr3_aa: CASSQDQTGLSSNQPQHF
cdr3_nt: TGTGCCAGCAGCCAAGACCAGACAGGGCTCTCCAGCAATCAGCCCCAGCATTTT

clone_size: -
j_call: TRBJ1-1
v_call: TRBV5-5
d_call: TRBD1
cdr3_aa: CASSASGTGEVEAFF
cdr3_nt: TGTGCCAGCTCTGCTAGCGGGACAGGGGAGGTTGAAGCTTTCTTT

clone_size: once
j_call: TRBJ1-4
v_call: TRBV15
d_call: -
cdr3_aa: CATSREGGDTNEKLFF
cdr3_nt: TGTGCCACCAGCAGAGAGGGAGGGGATACTAATGAAAAACTGTTTTTT

clone_size: -
j_call: TRBJ2-3
v_call: TRBV27
d_call: -
cdr3_aa: CASSPLGSGSTDTQYF
cdr3_nt: TGTGCCAGCAGTCCCCTAGGGAGCGGAAGCACAGATACGCAGTATTTT

clone_size: -
j_call: TRBJ2-3
v_call: TRBV6-5
d_call: TRBD1
cdr3_aa: CASRLGTGADTQYF
cdr3_nt: TGTGCCAGCAGGCTCGGGACAGGGGCAGATACGCAGTATTTT

clone_size: -
j_call: TRBJ2-7
v_call: TRBV21-1
d_call: -
cdr3_aa: CASKILLRCPVGTARYEQYF
cdr3_nt: TGTGCCAGCAAAATACTTCTGCGGTGCCCCGTTGGGACAGCCCGATACGAGCAGTACTTC

clone_size: few
j_call: TRBJ1-2
v_call: TRBV2
d_call: TRBD1
cdr3_aa: CASSVAGGLQGSGYTF
cdr3_nt: TGTGCCAGCAGTGTGGCAGGGGGCCTCCAAGGTAGTGGCTACACCTTC

clone_size: -
j_call: TRBJ1-1
v_call: TRBV7-9
d_call: -
cdr3_aa: CASSRNMNTEAFF
cdr3_nt: TGTGCCAGCAGCCGCAATATGAACACTGAAGCTTTCTTT

clone_size: few
j_call: TRBJ2-7
v_call: TRBV2
d_call: -
cdr3_aa: CASKSLGEQYF
cdr3_nt: TGTGCCAGCAAATCACTGGGGGAGCAGTACTTC

clone_size: -
j_call: TRBJ2-3
v_call: TRBV4-2
d_call: TRBD2
cdr3_aa: CASSQATLSGGVDSGAQYF
cdr3_nt: TGTGCCAGCAGCCAAGCCACTCTTAGCGGGGGGGTTGATTCCGGGGCGCAGTATTTT

clone_size: -
j_call: TRBJ2-3
v_call: TRBV14
d_call: TRBD2
cdr3_aa: CASSPWTSGTDTQYF
cdr3_nt: TGTGCCAGCAGCCCATGGACTAGCGGGACGGATACGCAGTATTTT

clone_size: -
j_call: TRBJ1-5
v_call: TRBV18
d_call: TRBD1
cdr3_aa: CASSSRDRGTDQPQHF
cdr3_nt: TGTGCCAGCTCAAGTCGGGACAGGGGGACGGATCAGCCCCAGCATTTT

clone_size: -
j_call: TRBJ2-7
v_call: TRBV12-5
d_call: -
cdr3_aa: CASGLGLVLGEQYF
cdr3_nt: TGTGCTAGTGGTTTGGGACTGGTGTTGGGGGAGCAGTACTTC

clone_size: few
j_call: TRBJ1-5
v_call: TRBV30
d_call: -
cdr3_aa: CAWRPRGYLDQPQHF
cdr3_nt: TGTGCCTGGAGGCCCCGAGGGTACCTCGATCAGCCCCAGCATTTT

clone_size: once
j_call: TRBJ2-7
v_call: TRBV5-1
d_call: -
cdr3_aa: CASSSRTSLIYEQYF
cdr3_nt: TGCGCCAGCAGCTCTCGGACCTCTCTCATCTACGAGCAGTACTTC